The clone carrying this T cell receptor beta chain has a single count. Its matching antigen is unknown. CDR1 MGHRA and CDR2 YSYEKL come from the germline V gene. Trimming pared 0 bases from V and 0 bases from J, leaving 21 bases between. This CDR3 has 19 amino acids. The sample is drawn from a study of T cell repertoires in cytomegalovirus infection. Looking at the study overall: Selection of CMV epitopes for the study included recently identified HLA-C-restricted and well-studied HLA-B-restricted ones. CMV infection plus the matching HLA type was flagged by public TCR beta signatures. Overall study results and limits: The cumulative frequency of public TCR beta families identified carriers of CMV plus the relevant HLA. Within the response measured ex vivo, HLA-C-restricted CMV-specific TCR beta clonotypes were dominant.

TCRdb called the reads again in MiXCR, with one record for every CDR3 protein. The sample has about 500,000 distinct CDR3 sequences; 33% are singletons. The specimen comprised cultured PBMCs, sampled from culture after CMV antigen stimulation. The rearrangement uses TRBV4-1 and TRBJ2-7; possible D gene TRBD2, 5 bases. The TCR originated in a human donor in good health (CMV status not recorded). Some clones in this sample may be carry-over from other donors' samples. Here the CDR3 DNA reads TGCGCCAGCAGCCAAGATCTGGCACAGACTATTCCCATCTCCTACGAGCAGTACTTC. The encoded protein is CASSQDLAQTIPISYEQYF.